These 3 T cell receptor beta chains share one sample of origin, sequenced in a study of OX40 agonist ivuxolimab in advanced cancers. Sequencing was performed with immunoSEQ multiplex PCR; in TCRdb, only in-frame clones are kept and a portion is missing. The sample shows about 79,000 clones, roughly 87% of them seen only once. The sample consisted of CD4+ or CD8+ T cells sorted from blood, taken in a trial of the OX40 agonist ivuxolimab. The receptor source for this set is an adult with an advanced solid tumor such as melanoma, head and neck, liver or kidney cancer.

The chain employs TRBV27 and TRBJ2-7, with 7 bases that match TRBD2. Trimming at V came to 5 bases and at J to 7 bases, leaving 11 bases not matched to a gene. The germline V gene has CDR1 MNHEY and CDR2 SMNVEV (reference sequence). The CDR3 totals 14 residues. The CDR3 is CASSRGGGPGEQYF. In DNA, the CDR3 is TGTGCCAGCAGTCGCGGCGGGGGTCCGGGAGAGCAGTACTTC.

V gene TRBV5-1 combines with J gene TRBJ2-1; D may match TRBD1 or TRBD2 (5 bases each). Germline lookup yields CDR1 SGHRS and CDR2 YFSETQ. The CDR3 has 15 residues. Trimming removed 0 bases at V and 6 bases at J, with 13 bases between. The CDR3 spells CASSLGDLYTNEQFF. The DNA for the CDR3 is TGCGCCAGCAGCTTGGGGGACCTCTACACCAATGAGCAGTTCTTC.

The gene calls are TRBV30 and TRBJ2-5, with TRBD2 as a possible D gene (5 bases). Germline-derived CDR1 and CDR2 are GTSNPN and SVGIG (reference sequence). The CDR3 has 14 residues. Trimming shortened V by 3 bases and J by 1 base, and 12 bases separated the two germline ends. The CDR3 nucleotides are TGTGCCTGGAGACTAGGCGGGTCCCAAGAGACCCAGTACTTC. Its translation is CAWRLGGSQETQYF.